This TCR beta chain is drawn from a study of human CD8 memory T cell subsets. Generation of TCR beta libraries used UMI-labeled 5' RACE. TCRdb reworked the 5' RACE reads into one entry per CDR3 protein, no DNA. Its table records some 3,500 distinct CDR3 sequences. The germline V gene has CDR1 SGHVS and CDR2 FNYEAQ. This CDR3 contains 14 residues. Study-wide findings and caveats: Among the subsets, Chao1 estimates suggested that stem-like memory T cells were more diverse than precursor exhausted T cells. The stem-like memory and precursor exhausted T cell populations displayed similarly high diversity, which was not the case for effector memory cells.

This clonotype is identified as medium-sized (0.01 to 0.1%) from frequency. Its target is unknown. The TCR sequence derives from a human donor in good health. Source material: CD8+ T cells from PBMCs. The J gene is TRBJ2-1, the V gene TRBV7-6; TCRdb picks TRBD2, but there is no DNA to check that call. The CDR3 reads CASSLLAGGNEQFF.